The 24 T cell receptor beta chains in this list originate from one sample, sequenced in a study of vaccination and CD4 T cells after COVID-19 (dated by TCRdb to 2021 to 2024). Libraries came from PCR. This sample was sequenced with an Illumina iSeq 100. DNA from cultured CD4+ T cells was subjected to TCR sequencing with the Oncomine TCR Beta short-read assay at the Johns Hopkins FTIC core. The public reads were quality trimmed at Q25 with fastp and then assembled into clones with MiXCR by TCRdb, keeping productive beta chains. Under each unique CDR3 protein, matching rows form one entry showing the most common genes and DNA. Counted in this sample were 20,000 to 25,000 distinct CDR3 sequences; roughly 34% of them appeared once. Over 4% of the sample is in the top ten clones. The treatment or condition label corresponds to: 10-day PBMC culture with coronavirus spike peptide pools or control peptides (ViraFEST assay).

These TCRs' antigens remain unknown. This specimen was CD4+ T cells from blood, cultured in vitro, taken before SARS-CoV-2 vaccination. The receptors here all came from a human donor who had recovered from COVID-19.

In its sample, this clonotype was seen a few times. The chain uses TRBV28 and TRBJ1-6, with 8 bases fitting TRBD1. CDR3 length equals 14 residues. Germline assignment: CDR1 MDHEN and CDR2 SYDVKM. The V gene end was trimmed by 10 bases and the J gene end by 6 bases; junction bases not matched to a gene: 8. CDR3 region: CAIVGQALNSPLHF. The CDR3 bases are TGTGCCATCGTGGGACAGGCCCTTAATTCACCCCTCCACTTT.

This clonotype was seen only once. The chain uses TRBV12-3 or TRBV12-4 and TRBJ1-1, with D hard to call. The ends were cut back, 0 bases at V and 1 base at J, with 3 bases in the middle. This CDR3 region has 13 residues. In DNA form, the CDR3 reads TGTGCCAGCAGTTTAGCAGCGAACACTGAAGCTTTCTTT. Encoded protein: CASSLAANTEAFF.

CDR3: CASSLAGPENSPLHF. In nucleotides, the CDR3 is TGCGCCAGCAGCTTGGCGGGCCCCGAAAATTCACCCCTCCACTTT. V is TRBV5-1 and J is TRBJ1-6; D not resolved. This CDR3 is built from 15 residues. Between the trimmed V and J ends, which lost 0 bases and 7 bases, there was a span of 11 bases. Germline V gene lookup returns CDR1 SGHRS and CDR2 YFSETQ.

The V and J genes are TRBV20-1 and TRBJ1-5; 10 bases match TRBD1. The CDR3 totals 15 residues. The V gene end was trimmed by 2 bases and the J gene end by 3 bases; junction bases not matched to a gene: 4. CDR1 is DFQATT and CDR2 is SNEGSKA in the germline V gene (reference sequence). The CDR3 coding sequence is TGCAGTGCTAGAATGGGGACAGGGGACAATCAGCCCCAGCATTTT. Amino acid sequence: CSARMGTGDNQPQHF.

This clonotype turned up a few times. The chain uses TRBV19 and TRBJ1-1; D is undetermined. The CDR3 runs 14 residues. The germline V and J ends were trimmed by 7 bases and 1 base, with 13 bases remaining between them. CDR1 LNHDA and CDR2 SQIVND come from the germline V gene (reference sequence). The CDR3 coding sequence is TGTGCCAGTAAACTATTCGGGCCGAACACTGAAGCTTTCTTT. This translates into CASKLFGPNTEAFF.

J is TRBJ2-5 and V is TRBV27, with D possibly being TRBD2 (6 bases). The CDR3 sequence is 15 residues long. Looked up from germline, CDR1 is MNHEY and CDR2 is SMNVEV (reference sequence). Trimming left V 3 bases short and J 1 base short, with 12 bases between. The chain's CDR3 is CASSFIFGGQETQYF. Written as DNA, the CDR3 is TGTGCCAGCAGTTTTATATTCGGGGGCCAAGAGACCCAGTACTTC.

This clonotype has just a few counts. The chain couples TRBV6-1 to TRBJ1-1, with 7 bases aligning to TRBD1. The CDR3 length is 14 residues. The trim removed 8 bases at V and 2 bases at J, leaving 8 bases unmatched. Looked up from germline, CDR1 is MNHNS and CDR2 is SASEGT. DNA of the CDR3: TGTGCCAGCCGGAAGGGGACAGCAAACACTGAAGCTTTCTTT. Protein: CASRKGTANTEAFF.

As regards this clonotype: At one of its ends the junction is not consistent with the germline gene, which may arise from a read error. The rearrangement joins TRBV5-1 to TRBJ2-5, with 11 positions matching TRBD1. Germline CDR1 and CDR2: SGHRS and YFSETQ. The CDR3 loop spans 15 amino acids. The CDR3 DNA is TGCGCCAGCAGCTCTGGGACAGGGGGTGAAGAGACCCGGTACTTC. Translating it yields CASSSGTGGEETRYF.

CDR3 loop: CASSVRGGGSYNSPLHF. CDR3 DNA: TGTGCCAGTTCGGTACGGGGGGGAGGCTCCTATAATTCACCCCTCCACTTT. The V call is TRBV6-1, the J call TRBJ1-6; D may be TRBD1 (5 bases). Per the germline V gene, CDR1 is MNHNS and CDR2 is SASEGT. The CDR3 runs 17 residues. The V end lost 9 bases, the J end lost 0 bases, and 18 bases lay between the germline ends.

This clonotype has just a few counts. The chain is built from TRBV4-1 and TRBJ2-5; D possibly corresponds to TRBD1 (5 bases). Germline V gene sequence: CDR1 MGHRA, CDR2 YSYEKL. This CDR3 is built from 15 residues. Trimming took off 1 base at V and 3 bases at J, with 12 bases between the two ends. CDR3 sequence reads: CASSQVPRAEETQYF. CDR3 in DNA: TGCGCCAGCAGCCAAGTCCCCAGGGCAGAAGAGACCCAGTACTTC.

The sample holds a few counts of this clonotype. The chain employs TRBV11-3 and TRBJ2-5; possible D gene TRBD2, 6 bases. V lost 5 bases and J lost 1, with 14 bases in between. Germline lookup yields CDR1 SGHNT and CDR2 YENEEA. The CDR3 is made up of 15 amino acids. The CDR3 DNA sequence: TGTGCCAGCAGCCTAAATAGCGGCTCCCAAGAGACCCAGTACTTC. Encoded protein: CASSLNSGSQETQYF. Drawing the rest from reference TRBV11-3 and TRBJ2-5, the complete variable domain is EAGVVQSPRYKIIEKKQPVAFWCNPISGHNTLYWYLQNLGQGPELLIRYENEEAVDDSQLPKDRFSAERLKGVDSTLKIQPAELGDSAVYLCASSLNSGSQETQYFGPGTRLLVL.

The V and J genes are TRBV7-9 and TRBJ2-5; D unclear. The CDR3 sequence is 14 residues long. The V end was cut by 2 bases, the J end by 0 bases, with 7 bases between. The germline gives CDR1 SEHNR, CDR2 FQNEAQ (reference sequence). CDR3 DNA sequence: TGTGCCAGCAGCTTATTGGGATACCAAGAGACCCAGTACTTC. Translation: CASSLLGYQETQYF. The full variable domain, rest sourced from reference TRBV7-9 and TRBJ2-5, is DTGVSQNPRHKITKRGQNVTFRCDPISEHNRLYWYRQTLGQGPEFLTYFQNEAQLEKSRLLSDRFSAERPKGSFSTLEIQRTEQGDSAMYLCASSLLGYQETQYFGPGTRLLVL.

This sequence joins TRBV28 and TRBJ1-5, with a weak D call TRBD1 (6 bases). Trimming removed 5 bases from V and 7 bases from J, with 15 bases in between. Germline values: CDR1 MDHEN, CDR2 SYDVKM. The CDR3 contains 14 residues. CDR3 protein: CASSPQQGRQPQHF. DNA for the CDR3: TGTGCCAGCAGTCCCCAACAGGGAAGACAGCCCCAGCATTTT.

V gene TRBV11-3 combines with J gene TRBJ2-1, with 8 bases fitting TRBD2. Germline CDR1 is SGHNT and CDR2 is YENEEA. This CDR3 region has 17 residues. V trimming: 5 bases; J trimming: 0 bases; junction bases outside the gene matches: 9. CDR3 in amino acids: CASSPFPSGSSYNEQFF. Written as DNA, the CDR3 is TGTGCCAGCAGCCCCTTCCCCAGCGGGAGCTCCTACAATGAGCAGTTCTTC. The full variable domain, completed using reference TRBV11-3 and TRBJ2-1, is EAGVVQSPRYKIIEKKQPVAFWCNPISGHNTLYWYLQNLGQGPELLIRYENEEAVDDSQLPKDRFSAERLKGVDSTLKIQPAELGDSAVYLCASSPFPSGSSYNEQFFGPGTRLTVL.

The chain has TRBV20-1 and TRBJ1-6; D not resolved. This CDR3 comprises 14 residues. V was shortened by 3 bases and J by 7 bases, with 13 bases between the two germline ends. CDR1 is DFQATT, CDR2 SNEGSKA, per germline (reference sequence). The CDR3 region is CSASQTTENSPLHF. CDR3 nucleotide sequence: TGCAGTGCTAGCCAAACTACTGAAAATTCACCCCTCCACTTT.

The chain uses TRBV19 and TRBJ2-1; D possibly corresponds to TRBD2 (6 bases). The germline V and J ends were trimmed by 3 bases and 6 bases, with 18 bases remaining between them. The CDR3 has 16 amino acids. Germline-derived CDR1 and CDR2 are LNHDA and SQIVND (reference sequence). This CDR3 reads CASSMGGGISGNEQFF. The CDR3 region has the DNA TGTGCCAGTAGTATGGGAGGCGGGATTTCGGGCAATGAGCAGTTCTTC. The full variable domain, its missing parts supplied by reference TRBV19 and TRBJ2-1, is DGGITQSPKYLFRKEGQNVTLSCEQNLNHDAMYWYRQDPGQGLRLIYYSQIVNDFQKGDIAEGYSVSREKKESFPLTVTSAQKNPTAFYLCASSMGGGISGNEQFFGPGTRLTVL.

The gene calls are TRBV12-3 or TRBV12-4 and TRBJ1-5; D remains unclear. The CDR3 runs to 15 residues. V lost 4 bases to trimming and J lost 4 bases, with 14 bases between them. CDR3 residues: CASSSMDGVNQPQHF. The CDR3 coding sequence is TGTGCCAGCAGTTCGATGGACGGAGTTAATCAGCCCCAGCATTTT.

The table lists this clonotype with a few counts. The CDR3 bases are TGCAGTGCTAGACAGAGTAACACTGAAGCTTTCTTT. It is translated as CSARQSNTEAFF. The V and J genes are TRBV20-1 and TRBJ1-1; no firm D call. Germline V gene lookup returns CDR1 DFQATT and CDR2 SNEGSKA (reference sequence). The CDR3 has 12 residues. Trimming removed 2 bases from V and 2 bases from J, with 6 bases in between.

The V gene is TRBV6-1, the J gene TRBJ1-2; D remains unclear. V lost 4 bases, J lost 1 base, and 10 bases lay in between. The CDR3 runs to 14 residues. Germline loops: CDR1 MNHNS, CDR2 SASEGT. In DNA form, the CDR3 reads TGTGCCAGCAGTGGTTACAGCAATAACTATGGCTACACCTTC. Translating it yields CASSGYSNNYGYTF.

The J gene is TRBJ2-1, the V gene TRBV20-1; 10 bases agree with TRBD2. The CDR3 is 15 residues long. Trimming at V came to 3 bases and at J to 6 bases, leaving 8 bases not matched to a gene. In germline, CDR1 is DFQATT, CDR2 SNEGSKA (reference sequence). The CDR3 region has the DNA TGCAGTGCTAGTTTTCCGCTAGCGGGAGTCAATGAGCAGTTCTTC. It yields the protein CSASFPLAGVNEQFF.

This clonotype has a handful of counts. V is TRBV7-2 and J is TRBJ2-5; D might be TRBD1 (6 bases). V lost 5 bases to trimming and J lost 4 bases, with 14 bases between them. Germline CDR1 and CDR2: SGHTA and FQGNSA. This CDR3 region has 14 residues. CDR3 DNA sequence: TGTGCCAGCAGCGCCCTCAGGGGCGCAGAGACCCAGTACTTC. It specifies CASSALRGAETQYF.

The chain employs TRBV7-8 and TRBJ1-1, with TRBD1 matching 7 bases. The CDR3 loop spans 15 amino acids. Trimming took 4 bases from V and 1 from J; bases not matched to a gene: 6. The germline gives CDR1 SGHVS, CDR2 FQNEAQ. The CDR3 sequence is CASSSRDSTNTEAFF. CDR3 coding DNA: TGTGCCAGCAGCTCCAGGGACAGCACGAACACTGAAGCTTTCTTT. Based on the CDR3 plus reference TRBV7-8 and TRBJ1-1, the full variable domain is GAGVSQSPRYKVAKRGQDVALRCDPISGHVSLFWYQQALGQGPEFLTYFQNEAQLDKSGLPSDRFFAERPEGSVSTLKIQRTQQEDSAVYLCASSSRDSTNTEAFFGQGTRLTVV.

This chain links TRBV12-3 or TRBV12-4 with TRBJ2-2; D call uncertain. The V gene lost 2 bases and the J gene lost 4 bases, with 11 bases spanning the gap. The CDR3 is made up of 15 amino acids. The CDR3 DNA follows: TGTGCCAGCAGTTTATTACGAGGTGGCACCGGGGAGCTGTTTTTT. It yields the protein CASSLLRGGTGELFF.

This clonotype turned up a few times. The J gene is TRBJ2-3, the V gene TRBV6-2 or TRBV6-3; D might be TRBD2 (5 bases). Germline CDR1 reads MNHEY; CDR2 reads SVGEGT. V was trimmed by 9 bases and J by 5 bases, leaving 21 bases between them. The CDR3 runs 15 residues. CDR3 amino acids: CASRVAYEGGDTQYF. The CDR3 nucleotides read TGTGCCAGTAGGGTAGCGTACGAAGGTGGAGATACGCAGTATTTT.